A selection of T cell receptor beta chains follows, all from one sample in a study of T cell repertoires in cytomegalovirus infection. One entry per CDR3 protein, called by TCRdb with MiXCR from the reads. The sample records approximately 500,000 distinct CDR3 sequences, around 27% being singletons. The specimen was PBMCs. These receptors were collected from a human donor in good health (CMV status not recorded). Some clones in this sample may be carry-over from other donors' samples. The CDR3 runs from the conserved cysteine through the conserved F or W. A D gene is named only where the DNA matches it firmly. Size values are once, few and many counts, or a class for expanded clones, and some rows have none.

cdr3_nt,cdr3_aa,v_call,clone_size,d_call,j_call
TGTGCCATCAGTGGAGTGGCGCCGGGTTACAATGAGCAGTTCTTC,CAISGVAPGYNEQFF,TRBV10-3,-,-,TRBJ2-1
TGTGCCAGCAGGCAGACTAGCGGGCCACAGTTCTTC,CASRQTSGPQFF,TRBV11-2,few,TRBD2,TRBJ2-1
TGCAGCGTTGAAATGGGACAGGGTCTTCAGGAGCAGTTCTTC,CSVEMGQGLQEQFF,TRBV29-1,-,TRBD1,TRBJ2-1
TGTGCCAGCAGTACCATCTTGGCGGGAGGTTCCTACGAGCAGTACTTC,CASSTILAGGSYEQYF,TRBV6-2/TRBV6-3,-,TRBD2,TRBJ2-7
TGTGCCAGCACCTCTTGGGACAGGGGGAACACTGAAGCTTTCTTT,CASTSWDRGNTEAFF,TRBV11-2,few,TRBD1,TRBJ1-1
TGTGCCAGCAGCTTAGAGCCGGGAGAACCCTACAATGAGCAGTTCTTC,CASSLEPGEPYNEQFF,TRBV7-2,many,-,TRBJ2-1
TGCGCCAGCAGCTTGGAGGCGGTATTAGAGACCCAGTACTTC,CASSLEAVLETQYF,TRBV5-1,few,-,TRBJ2-5
TGTGCCAGCAGCCCCGAGCAGGCCGAATGGACTTACAATGAGCAGTTCTTC,CASSPEQAEWTYNEQFF,TRBV7-6,many,-,TRBJ2-1
TGTGCCAGCAGCACTCCGGACAGGAAAAAACTCTATGGCTACACCTTC,CASSTPDRKKLYGYTF,TRBV11-2,many,TRBD1,TRBJ1-2
TGTGCCAGCAGTTCGGACAGTAATGGCTACACCTTC,CASSSDSNGYTF,TRBV6-2/TRBV6-3,-,-,TRBJ1-2
TGTGCCAGCAGTTTACCCCTCGCGGGAGGACAGAATGAGCAGTTCTTC,CASSLPLAGGQNEQFF,TRBV28,-,TRBD2,TRBJ2-1
TGCGCCAGCAGCTTGGGGACAGGGAGAAAAAATTCACCCCTCCACTTT,CASSLGTGRKNSPLHF,TRBV5-1,-,TRBD1,TRBJ1-6
TGCAGTGCTAGAGATCGAGGAGAGACCCAGTACTTC,CSARDRGETQYF,TRBV20-1,-,-,TRBJ2-5
TGTGCCAGCAGTTACTCGTCAGGCTCTGTCTCTGGAAACACCATATATTTT,CASSYSSGSVSGNTIYF,TRBV6-6,few,-,TRBJ1-3
TGTGCCAGCAGCTTATCCGGGGGTCGGAATCAGCCCCAGCATTTT,CASSLSGGRNQPQHF,TRBV7-2,many,-,TRBJ1-5
TGTGCCACCAAAGGGGGGGCCGGGGGTTATGGTACTGAAGCTTTCTTT,CATKGGAGGYGTEAFF,TRBV11-3,few,-,TRBJ1-1
TGCAGCGTTGAAGTCCCCTGGAGCACAGATACGCAGTATTTT,CSVEVPWSTDTQYF,TRBV29-1,few,-,TRBJ2-3
TGTGCCAGCATCGAACTAGGGGGGACCCAGTACTTC,CASIELGGTQYF,TRBV2,-,-,TRBJ2-5
TGTGCCAGCAGCTCGAAAATTTGGACGGGCAGCACAGATACGCAGTATTTT,CASSSKIWTGSTDTQYF,TRBV7-8,few,-,TRBJ2-3
TGTGCCAGCAGCTTAGGGGTTTTATATGGCTACACCTTC,CASSLGVLYGYTF,TRBV7-6,-,-,TRBJ1-2
TGTGCCAGCAGCTTGACCAGGGGTATTAGCAATCAGCCCCAGCATTTT,CASSLTRGISNQPQHF,TRBV7-2,many,-,TRBJ1-5
TGTGCCTGGAGCGGACTAGCGGAACAAGAGACCCAGTACTTC,CAWSGLAEQETQYF,TRBV30,-,TRBD2,TRBJ2-5
TGTGCCAGTAGTCTGCCGGGCAATGGCTACACCTTC,CASSLPGNGYTF,TRBV19,-,-,TRBJ1-2
TGTGCCACCAGCAGTGCCGGACTAGGCCAAGAGACCCAGTACTTC,CATSSAGLGQETQYF,TRBV15,-,TRBD2,TRBJ2-5
TGTGCCAGCAGTTACTCGTGGGACAGGACCTCCTACGAGCAGTACTTC,CASSYSWDRTSYEQYF,TRBV6-5,few,TRBD1,TRBJ2-7
TGTGCCAGCAGGAGAGGTTGGACGCAGTATTTT,CASRRGWTQYF,TRBV7-2,many,-,TRBJ2-3
TGCGCCAGCAGCTTGATACAGGGGTTCGATGAGCAGTTCTTC,CASSLIQGFDEQFF,TRBV5-1,-,TRBD1,TRBJ2-1
TGTGCCAGCAGTGAACTAGGGCAGGGAAGGCCTGAAGCTTTCTTT,CASSELGQGRPEAFF,TRBV25-1,-,-,TRBJ1-1
TGTGCCAGCAGCTTAGGTGTACAGGGTTTAGATAACTATGGCTACACCTTC,CASSLGVQGLDNYGYTF,TRBV7-2,many,-,TRBJ1-2
TGCGCCAGCAGCCGGACTCTGAGGGGCAATCAGCCCCAGCATTTT,CASSRTLRGNQPQHF,TRBV10-2,-,-,TRBJ1-5
TGTGCCAGCAGCTACGCACGGGGGGCGAATCAGCCCCAGCATTTT,CASSYARGANQPQHF,TRBV7-2,many,-,TRBJ1-5
TGTGCCAGCAGTTTTCCCCTGGCTTACAATGAGCAGTTCTTC,CASSFPLAYNEQFF,TRBV12-3/TRBV12-4,-,-,TRBJ2-1
TGTGCCAGCAGCGCCACTAGCGGGATCGGTCGGACAGATACGCAGTATTTT,CASSATSGIGRTDTQYF,TRBV7-2,-,TRBD2,TRBJ2-3
TGCGCCAGCAGCGGAGGGTTCAACAATGAGCAGTTCTTC,CASSGGFNNEQFF,TRBV5-1,-,-,TRBJ2-1
TGTGCCAGCGGGAGGAGCGGGAGTGCAGGTCGGACCGGGGAGCTGTTTTTT,CASGRSGSAGRTGELFF,TRBV5-4,-,TRBD2,TRBJ2-2
TGTGCCAGCAGCTTAGGGGACGGTGTATCACCCCTCCACTTT,CASSLGDGVSPLHF,TRBV7-8,many,-,TRBJ1-6
TGCGCCAGCAGCCAAGTAGGACAGGGTCATTATGGCTACACCTTC,CASSQVGQGHYGYTF,TRBV4-1,-,TRBD1,TRBJ1-2
TGTGCCAGCAAATTGACAGGGGTGGACATTCAGTACTTC,CASKLTGVDIQYF,TRBV27,many,TRBD1,TRBJ2-4
TGTGCCAGCAGCTCTTGGACAGGGGATAGCAATCAGCCCCAGCATTTT,CASSSWTGDSNQPQHF,TRBV7-9,-,TRBD1,TRBJ1-5
TGTGCCAGCAGCTTAGCGCGCGGGGCCTTCGAAAAACTGTTTTTT,CASSLARGAFEKLFF,TRBV7-4,few,-,TRBJ1-4
TGCAGTGCTAATGGGGGGCCCTACTATGGCTACACCTTC,CSANGGPYYGYTF,TRBV20-1,-,-,TRBJ1-2
TGTGCCAGCAGCTCGTGGGACGTTCCCGGGAATGAGCAGTTCTTC,CASSSWDVPGNEQFF,TRBV11-3,many,-,TRBJ2-1
TGCGCCAGCAGGGGGACAGGTATGTCTGAAGCTTTCTTT,CASRGTGMSEAFF,TRBV5-1,few,TRBD1,TRBJ1-1
TGTGCCAGCAGCGGAAGAGAGACTAGCGGGAGGCTCGAGACCCAGTACTTC,CASSGRETSGRLETQYF,TRBV11-2,many,TRBD2,TRBJ2-5
TGCAGTGCTAGTTCCGGGAGAGATAGCAATGAGCAGTTCTTC,CSASSGRDSNEQFF,TRBV20-1,-,-,TRBJ2-1
TGTGCCAGCAGCTCCGACAGGGGACATTACCAAGAGACCCAGTACTTC,CASSSDRGHYQETQYF,TRBV6-2/TRBV6-3,many,TRBD1,TRBJ2-5
TGTGCCTGGAAGGGCAGCAATGAGCAGTTCTTC,CAWKGSNEQFF,TRBV30,-,-,TRBJ2-1
TGTGCCAGCAGGTTATGGGGACAGGGAATGGAGACCCAGTACTTC,CASRLWGQGMETQYF,TRBV28,-,TRBD1,TRBJ2-5
TGTGCCAGCAGCTTAGCGACAACCAGCTCCTACGAGCAGTACTTC,CASSLATTSSYEQYF,TRBV7-2,many,-,TRBJ2-7
TGTGCCAGCAGTGTGGGACAGGTGGAGAATTCACCCCTCCACTTT,CASSVGQVENSPLHF,TRBV2,few,TRBD1,TRBJ1-6
TGTGCCAGCAGTCCCAGCGGGAGATCCAATGAGCAGTTCTTC,CASSPSGRSNEQFF,TRBV27,-,TRBD2,TRBJ2-1